This T cell receptor beta chain comes out of a study of shared clonotypes between healthy human individuals. Study-level background: The donor pool was made up of two women and a few men aged 18 to 49.

Germline V lookup: CDR1 MDHEN, CDR2 SYDVKM. Trimming took off 3 bases at V and 3 bases at J, with 15 bases between the two ends. This CDR3 is 15 amino acids long. CD45RO-negative CD8 cells positively selected for CCR7 made up the naive population, which excluded terminally differentiated effector memory CD45RA+ cells. Study donors comprised healthy, HIV-negative adults devoid of recent acute infection or vaccination. Sorted-subset replicate PCR reactions were performed with around 200 ng DNA, corresponding to tens of thousands of T cell genomes. Using immunoSEQ multiplex PCR, the repertoire was profiled, and TCRdb retains in-frame clones only, with some absent. The sample yields around 2,000,000 clones, about 92% seen once.

The receptor's source is a man in his late teens or twenties in good health. Some clones in this sample may be carry-over from other donors' samples. This chain joins TRBV28 and TRBJ2-7; D is possibly TRBD1 (5 bases). The material sequenced was naive CD8+ T cells from PBMCs. The CDR3 nucleotides read TGTGCCAGCAGTTTGGGGCAGGCTAGGATCTACGAGCAGTACTTC. Protein sequence: CASSLGQARIYEQYF.